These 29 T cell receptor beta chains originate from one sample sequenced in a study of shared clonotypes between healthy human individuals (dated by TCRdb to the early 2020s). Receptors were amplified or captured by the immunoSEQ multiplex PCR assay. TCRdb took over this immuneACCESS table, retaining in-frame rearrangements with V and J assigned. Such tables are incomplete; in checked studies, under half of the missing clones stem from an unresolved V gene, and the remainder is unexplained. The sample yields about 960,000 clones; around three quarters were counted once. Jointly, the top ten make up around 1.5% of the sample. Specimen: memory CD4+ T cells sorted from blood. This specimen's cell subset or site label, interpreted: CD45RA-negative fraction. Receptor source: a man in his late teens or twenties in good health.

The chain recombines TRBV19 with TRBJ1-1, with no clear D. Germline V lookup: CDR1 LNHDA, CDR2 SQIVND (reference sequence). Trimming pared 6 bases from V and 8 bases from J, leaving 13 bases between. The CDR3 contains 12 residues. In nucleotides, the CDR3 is TGTGCCAGTAGCCACCTATCGGGGGAAGCTTTCTTT. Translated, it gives CASSHLSGEAFF.

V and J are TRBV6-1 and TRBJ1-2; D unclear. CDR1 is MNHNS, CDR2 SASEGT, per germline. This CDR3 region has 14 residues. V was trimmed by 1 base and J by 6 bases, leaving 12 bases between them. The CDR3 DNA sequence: TGTGCCAGCAGTGAAGGTCGAGCGAGCCATGGCTACACCTTC. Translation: CASSEGRASHGYTF.

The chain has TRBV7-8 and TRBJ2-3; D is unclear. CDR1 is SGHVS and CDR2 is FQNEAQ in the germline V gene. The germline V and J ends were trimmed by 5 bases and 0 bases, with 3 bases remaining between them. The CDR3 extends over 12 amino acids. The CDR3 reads CASSTSTDTQYF. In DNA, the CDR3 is TGTGCCAGCAGCACGAGCACAGATACGCAGTATTTT.

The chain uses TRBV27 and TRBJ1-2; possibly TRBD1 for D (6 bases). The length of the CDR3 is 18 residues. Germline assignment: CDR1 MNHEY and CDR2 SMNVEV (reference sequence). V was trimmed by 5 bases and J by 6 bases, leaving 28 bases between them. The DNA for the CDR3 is TGTGCCAGCAGTACTCTTACCCAGGGAGGCAGGGGTATAGATGGCTACACCTTC. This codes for CASSTLTQGGRGIDGYTF.

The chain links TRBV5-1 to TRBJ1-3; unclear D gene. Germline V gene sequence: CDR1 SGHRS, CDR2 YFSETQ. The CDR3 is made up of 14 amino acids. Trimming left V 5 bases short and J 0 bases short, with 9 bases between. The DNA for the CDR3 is TGCGCCAGCAGGCAGGACCGCTCTGGAAACACCATATATTTT. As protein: CASRQDRSGNTIYF.

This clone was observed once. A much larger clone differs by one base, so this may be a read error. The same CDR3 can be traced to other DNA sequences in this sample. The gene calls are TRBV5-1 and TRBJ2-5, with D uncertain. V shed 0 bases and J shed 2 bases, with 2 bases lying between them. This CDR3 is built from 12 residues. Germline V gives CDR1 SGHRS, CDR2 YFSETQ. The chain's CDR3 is CASSLDQETQYF. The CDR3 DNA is TGCGCCAGCAGCTTGGATCAAGAGACCCAGTACTTC.

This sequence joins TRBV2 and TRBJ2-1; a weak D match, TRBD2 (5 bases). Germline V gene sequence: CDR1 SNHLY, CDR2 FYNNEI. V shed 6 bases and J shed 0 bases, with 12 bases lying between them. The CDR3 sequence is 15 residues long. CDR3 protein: CASSPLASSYNEQFF. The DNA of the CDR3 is TGTGCCAGCAGCCCGCTAGCATCCTCCTACAATGAGCAGTTCTTC.

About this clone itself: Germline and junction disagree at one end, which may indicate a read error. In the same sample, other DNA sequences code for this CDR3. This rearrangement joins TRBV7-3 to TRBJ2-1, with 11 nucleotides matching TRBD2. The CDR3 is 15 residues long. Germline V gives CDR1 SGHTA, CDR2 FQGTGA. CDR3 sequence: CASSLTSGGYNEQFF. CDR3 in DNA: TGTGCCAGCAGCCTAACTAGCGGGGGATACAATGAGCAGTTCTTC.

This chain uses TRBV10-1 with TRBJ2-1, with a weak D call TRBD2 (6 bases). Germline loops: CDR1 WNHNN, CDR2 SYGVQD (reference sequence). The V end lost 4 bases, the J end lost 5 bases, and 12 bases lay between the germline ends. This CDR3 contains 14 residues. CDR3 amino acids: CASSVAGKNNEQFF. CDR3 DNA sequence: TGCGCCAGCAGTGTGGCGGGAAAAAACAATGAGCAGTTCTTC.

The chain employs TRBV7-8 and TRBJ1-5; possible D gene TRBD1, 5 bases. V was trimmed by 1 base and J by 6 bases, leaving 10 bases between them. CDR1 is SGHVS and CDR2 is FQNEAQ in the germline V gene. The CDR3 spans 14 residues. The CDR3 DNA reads TGTGCCAGCAGCTTAGATGGGGGTTCTCAGCCCCAGCATTTT. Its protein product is CASSLDGGSQPQHF. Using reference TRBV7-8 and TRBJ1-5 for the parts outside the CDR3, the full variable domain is GAGVSQSPRYKVAKRGQDVALRCDPISGHVSLFWYQQALGQGPEFLTYFQNEAQLDKSGLPSDRFFAERPEGSVSTLKIQRTQQEDSAVYLCASSLDGGSQPQHFGDGTRLSIL.

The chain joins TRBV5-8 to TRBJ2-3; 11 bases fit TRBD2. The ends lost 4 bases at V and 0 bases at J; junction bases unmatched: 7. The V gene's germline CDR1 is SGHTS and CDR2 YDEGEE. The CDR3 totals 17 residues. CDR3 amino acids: CASSMGTSGGSTDTQYF. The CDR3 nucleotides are TGTGCCAGCAGCATGGGGACTAGCGGAGGGAGCACAGATACGCAGTATTTT.

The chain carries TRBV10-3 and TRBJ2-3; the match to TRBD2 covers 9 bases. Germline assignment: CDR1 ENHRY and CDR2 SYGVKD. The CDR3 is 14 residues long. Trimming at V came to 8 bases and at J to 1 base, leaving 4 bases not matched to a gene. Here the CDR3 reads CAIGSSGGTDTQYF. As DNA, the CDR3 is TGTGCCATCGGATCTAGCGGGGGCACAGATACGCAGTATTTT.

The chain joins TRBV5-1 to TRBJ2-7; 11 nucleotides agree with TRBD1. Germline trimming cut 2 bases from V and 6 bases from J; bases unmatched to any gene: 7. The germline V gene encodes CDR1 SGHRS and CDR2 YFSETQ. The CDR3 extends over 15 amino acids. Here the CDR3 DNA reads TGCGCCAGCAGCTTTGGGGACAGGGGGACACCCGAGCAGTACTTC. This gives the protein CASSFGDRGTPEQYF. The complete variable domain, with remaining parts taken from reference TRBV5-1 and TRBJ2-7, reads KAGVTQTPRYLIKTRGQQVTLSCSPISGHRSVSWYQQTPGQGLQFLFEYFSETQRNKGNFPGRFSGRQFSNSRSEMNVSTLELGDSALYLCASSFGDRGTPEQYFGPGTRLTVT.

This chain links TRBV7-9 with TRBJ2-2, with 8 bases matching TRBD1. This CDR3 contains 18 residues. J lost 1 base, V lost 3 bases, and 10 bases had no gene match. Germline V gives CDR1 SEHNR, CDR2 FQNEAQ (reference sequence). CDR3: CASSFYGTDRGNTGELFF. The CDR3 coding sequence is TGTGCCAGCAGCTTTTACGGAACCGACAGGGGGAACACCGGGGAGCTGTTTTTT.

For the CDR3, the DNA is TGCGCCAGCAGCCAGGCATGGGGCGACCCCCCTTCCGAGCAGTACTTC. It translates to CASSQAWGDPPSEQYF. The V gene is TRBV4-3, the J gene TRBJ2-5, with D possibly being TRBD1 (5 bases). The DNA end favors TRBJ2-7, so the J call may be wrong. The CDR3 runs 16 residues. The germline CDR1 and CDR2 sequences are LGHNA and YSLEER.

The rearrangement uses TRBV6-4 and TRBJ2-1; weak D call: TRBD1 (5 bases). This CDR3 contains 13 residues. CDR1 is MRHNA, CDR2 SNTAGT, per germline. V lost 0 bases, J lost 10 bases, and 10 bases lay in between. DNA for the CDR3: TGTGCCAGCAGTGACTCTCGGGCAGGGGAGCAGTTCTTC. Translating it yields CASSDSRAGEQFF.

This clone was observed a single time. CDR3 DNA sequence: TGTGCCAGCAGCTTAGGCCCGGGGAACACAGATACGCAGTATTTT. It translates to CASSLGPGNTDTQYF. The chain carries TRBV7-9 and TRBJ2-3, with D perhaps TRBD2 (5 bases). Germline assignment: CDR1 SEHNR and CDR2 FQNEAQ (reference sequence). V was clipped by 1 base and J by 2 bases, with 10 bases between them. The length of the CDR3 is 15 residues.

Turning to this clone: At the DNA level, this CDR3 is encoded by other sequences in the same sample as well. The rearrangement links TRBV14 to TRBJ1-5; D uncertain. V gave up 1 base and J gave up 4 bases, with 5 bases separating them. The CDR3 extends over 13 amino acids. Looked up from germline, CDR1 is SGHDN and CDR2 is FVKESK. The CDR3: CASSQGGNQPQHF. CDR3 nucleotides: TGTGCCAGCAGCCAAGGAGGGAATCAGCCCCAGCATTTT.

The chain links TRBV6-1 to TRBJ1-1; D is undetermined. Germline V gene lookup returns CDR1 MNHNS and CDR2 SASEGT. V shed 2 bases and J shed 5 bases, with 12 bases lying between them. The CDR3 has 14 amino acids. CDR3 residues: CASSELRVETEAFF. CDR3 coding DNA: TGTGCCAGCAGTGAATTGAGGGTCGAGACTGAAGCTTTCTTT.

CDR3 sequence: CASSLGALGFGETQYF. CDR3 coding DNA: TGTGCCAGCAGCTTAGGGGCCCTGGGGTTCGGGGAGACCCAGTACTTC. The chain combines TRBV7-9 with TRBJ2-5, with no clear D. The V and J ends lost 1 base and 5 bases respectively, with 17 bases between them. This CDR3 is 16 amino acids long. Germline V gives CDR1 SEHNR, CDR2 FQNEAQ (reference sequence).

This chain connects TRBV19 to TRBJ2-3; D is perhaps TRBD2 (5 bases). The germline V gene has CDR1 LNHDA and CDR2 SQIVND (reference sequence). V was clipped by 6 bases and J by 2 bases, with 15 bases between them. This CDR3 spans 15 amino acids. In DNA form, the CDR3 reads TGTGCCAGTAGCCCAGGAGGTTACCCCACAGATACGCAGTATTTT. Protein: CASSPGGYPTDTQYF.

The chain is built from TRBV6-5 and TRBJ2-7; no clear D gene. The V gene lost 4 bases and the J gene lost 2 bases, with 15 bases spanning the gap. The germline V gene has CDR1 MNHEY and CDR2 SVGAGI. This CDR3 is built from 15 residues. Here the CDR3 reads CASSSPGRSTYEQYF. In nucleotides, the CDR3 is TGTGCCAGCAGTTCGCCGGGCAGATCAACCTACGAGCAGTACTTC.

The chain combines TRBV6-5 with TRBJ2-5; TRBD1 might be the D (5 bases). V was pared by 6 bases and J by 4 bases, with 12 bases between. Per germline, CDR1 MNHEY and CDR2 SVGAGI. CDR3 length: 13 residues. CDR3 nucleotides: TGTGCCAGCAGCCTAGGACAAATAGAGACCCAGTACTTC. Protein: CASSLGQIETQYF.

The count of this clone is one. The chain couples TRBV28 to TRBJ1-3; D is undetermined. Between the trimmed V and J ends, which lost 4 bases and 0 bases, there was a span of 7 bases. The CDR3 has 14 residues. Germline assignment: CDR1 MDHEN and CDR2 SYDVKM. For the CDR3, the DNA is TGTGCCAGCAGTTCGGCTTACTCTGGAAACACCATATATTTT. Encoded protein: CASSSAYSGNTIYF. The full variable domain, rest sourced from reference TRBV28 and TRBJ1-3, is DVKVTQSSRYLVKRTGEKVFLECVQDMDHENMFWYRQDPGLGLRLIYFSYDVKMKEKGDIPEGYSVSREKKERFSLILESASTNQTSMYLCASSSAYSGNTIYFGEGSWLTVV.

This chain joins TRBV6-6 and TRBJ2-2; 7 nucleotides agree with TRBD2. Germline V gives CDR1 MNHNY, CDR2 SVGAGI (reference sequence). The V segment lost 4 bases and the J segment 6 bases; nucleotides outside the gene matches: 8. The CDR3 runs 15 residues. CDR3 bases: TGTGCCAGCAGTTCCCTAGCGGTGGTAGCCGGGGAGCTGTTTTTT. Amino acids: CASSSLAVVAGELFF.

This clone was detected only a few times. The CDR3 DNA sequence: TGTGCCAGCTCACCACCGGGACGGGGAAATCAGCCCCAGCATTTT. Its translation: CASSPPGRGNQPQHF. V gene TRBV18 combines with J gene TRBJ1-5, with D tentatively TRBD1 (5 bases). Germline CDR1 is KGHSH and CDR2 is LQKENI. The CDR3 has 15 amino acids. With 0 bases removed from V and 4 bases from J, the gap between germline ends came to 10 bases.

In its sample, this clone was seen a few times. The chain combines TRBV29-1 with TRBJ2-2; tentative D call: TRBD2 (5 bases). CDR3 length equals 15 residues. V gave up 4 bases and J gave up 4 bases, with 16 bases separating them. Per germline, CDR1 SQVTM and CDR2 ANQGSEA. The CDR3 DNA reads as TGCAGCGTTGTTGGTGGCCGGGGAACCACCGGGGAGCTGTTTTTT. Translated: CSVVGGRGTTGELFF.

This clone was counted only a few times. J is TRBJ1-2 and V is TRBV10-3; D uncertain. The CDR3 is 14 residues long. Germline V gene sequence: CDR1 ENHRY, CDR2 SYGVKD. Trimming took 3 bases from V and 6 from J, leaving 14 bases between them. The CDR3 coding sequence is TGTGCCATCAGTGATAACGGCCCCGGCGATGGCTACACCTTC. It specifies CAISDNGPGDGYTF.

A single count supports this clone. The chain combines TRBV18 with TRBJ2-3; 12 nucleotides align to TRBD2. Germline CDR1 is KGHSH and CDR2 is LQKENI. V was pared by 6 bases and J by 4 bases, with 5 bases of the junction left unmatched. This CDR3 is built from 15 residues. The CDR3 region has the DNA TGTGCCAGCTCGCCGACTAGCGGGGGCGCAGATACGCAGTATTTT. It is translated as CASSPTSGGADTQYF. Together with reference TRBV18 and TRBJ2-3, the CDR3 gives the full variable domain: NAGVMQNPRHLVRRRGQEARLRCSPMKGHSHVYWYRQLPEEGLKFMVYLQKENIIDESGMPKERFSAEFPKEGPSILRIQQVVRGDSAAYFCASSPTSGGADTQYFGPGTRLTVL.